Listed below are T cell receptor beta chains from one sample, sequenced in a study of T-cell memory formation after mild COVID-19. TCRdb recomputed calls from the 5' RACE reads with MiXCR, one row per CDR3 protein. Of fewer than 700,000 distinct CDR3 sequences listed, about 20% are singletons. What was sequenced was PBMCs or a T cell subset sorted from them (not recorded which). These receptors all come from an adult woman who had mild COVID-19 (a few samples of this study predate the infection). Cell type and time point are not known. Both conserved end residues are part of each CDR3. Each record gives: clone size, V gene, D gene, J gene, CDR3 protein, CDR3 DNA. A D gene is named only where the DNA matches it firmly. Not all rows give a size; the values are once, few, many and, for expanded clones, a class.

abundance: -; v_gene: TRBV19; d_gene: TRBD2; j_gene: TRBJ2-1; CDR3aa: CASSKAGLAEFLDEQFF; CDR3nt: TGTGCCAGTAGTAAGGCTGGACTAGCGGAATTTCTCGATGAGCAGTTCTTC
abundance: few; v_gene: TRBV5-5; d_gene: TRBD1; j_gene: TRBJ1-5; CDR3aa: CASSPGTGVLQPQHF; CDR3nt: TGTGCCAGCAGTCCCGGGACAGGGGTTTTACAGCCCCAGCATTTT
abundance: few; v_gene: TRBV20-1; d_gene: -; j_gene: TRBJ2-1; CDR3aa: CSAREGTLGEQFF; CDR3nt: TGCAGTGCTAGAGAAGGGACCTTAGGAGAGCAGTTCTTC
abundance: few; v_gene: TRBV4-3; d_gene: -; j_gene: TRBJ2-3; CDR3aa: CASSPPRADTQYF; CDR3nt: TGCGCCAGCAGCCCCCCGAGGGCCGATACGCAGTATTTT
abundance: few; v_gene: TRBV27; d_gene: -; j_gene: TRBJ1-1; CDR3aa: CASSLGPWGTEAFF; CDR3nt: TGTGCCAGCAGTTTGGGCCCATGGGGCACTGAAGCTTTCTTT
abundance: -; v_gene: TRBV6-1; d_gene: TRBD2; j_gene: TRBJ2-3; CDR3aa: CASSETLAARGTDTQYF; CDR3nt: TGTGCCAGCAGTGAAACCCTAGCGGCTCGGGGAACAGATACGCAGTATTTT
abundance: few; v_gene: TRBV7-2; d_gene: -; j_gene: TRBJ2-1; CDR3aa: CASSLVGPWSRGSYNEQFF; CDR3nt: TGTGCCAGCAGCTTAGTGGGCCCCTGGTCCCGGGGTTCCTACAATGAGCAGTTCTTC
abundance: -; v_gene: TRBV27; d_gene: -; j_gene: TRBJ1-6; CDR3aa: CASVPFANRYNSPLHF; CDR3nt: TGTGCCAGCGTCCCATTCGCCAACAGATATAATTCACCCCTCCACTTT
abundance: few; v_gene: TRBV2; d_gene: -; j_gene: TRBJ1-1; CDR3aa: CASSQDRSVEAFF; CDR3nt: TGTGCCAGCAGCCAAGACAGGTCGGTTGAAGCTTTCTTT
abundance: few; v_gene: TRBV5-4; d_gene: -; j_gene: TRBJ1-6; CDR3aa: CASTVTGTRSPLHF; CDR3nt: TGTGCCAGCACCGTGACCGGGACACGTTCACCCCTCCACTTT
abundance: -; v_gene: TRBV5-1; d_gene: -; j_gene: TRBJ2-1; CDR3aa: CASSYRERGSYNEQFF; CDR3nt: TGCGCCAGCAGCTACCGGGAACGCGGGTCCTACAATGAGCAGTTCTTC
abundance: -; v_gene: TRBV2; d_gene: -; j_gene: TRBJ2-1; CDR3aa: CASFGPSSYNEQFF; CDR3nt: TGTGCCAGCTTCGGACCCAGCTCCTACAATGAGCAGTTCTTC
abundance: -; v_gene: TRBV30; d_gene: -; j_gene: TRBJ1-2; CDR3aa: CAWSVGPGGGYTF; CDR3nt: TGTGCCTGGAGTGTAGGCCCGGGGGGAGGCTACACCTTC
abundance: -; v_gene: TRBV19; d_gene: -; j_gene: TRBJ2-2; CDR3aa: CASTTSGLTSGELFF; CDR3nt: TGTGCCAGCACAACTTCAGGGTTGACGAGCGGGGAGCTGTTTTTT
abundance: once; v_gene: TRBV12-3/TRBV12-4; d_gene: -; j_gene: TRBJ1-2; CDR3aa: CASSQTLQGDYGYTF; CDR3nt: TGTGCCAGCAGCCAGACCCTACAGGGTGATTATGGCTACACCTTC
abundance: -; v_gene: TRBV6-5; d_gene: -; j_gene: TRBJ2-7; CDR3aa: CASSWGSAYEQYF; CDR3nt: TGTGCCAGCAGTTGGGGGAGCGCCTACGAGCAGTACTTC
abundance: few; v_gene: TRBV20-1; d_gene: -; j_gene: TRBJ2-2; CDR3aa: CSARDSYTGELFF; CDR3nt: TGCAGTGCTAGAGACTCTTACACCGGGGAGCTGTTTTTT
abundance: -; v_gene: TRBV7-9; d_gene: TRBD1; j_gene: TRBJ1-6; CDR3aa: CASSLQGQGNSPLHF; CDR3nt: TGTGCCAGCAGCTTACAGGGACAGGGGAATTCACCCCTCCACTTT
abundance: few; v_gene: TRBV7-8; d_gene: TRBD2; j_gene: TRBJ2-1; CDR3aa: CASSSIGLAVSYNEQFF; CDR3nt: TGTGCCAGCAGCTCTATAGGTCTAGCGGTTTCTTACAATGAGCAGTTCTTC
abundance: -; v_gene: TRBV4-1; d_gene: -; j_gene: TRBJ1-1; CDR3aa: CASSRETGLNTEAFF; CDR3nt: TGCGCCAGCAGCCGAGAGACAGGTCTGAACACTGAAGCTTTCTTT
abundance: -; v_gene: TRBV5-6; d_gene: TRBD1; j_gene: TRBJ1-2; CDR3aa: CASSLGPGQVYGYTF; CDR3nt: TGTGCCAGCAGCTTGGGGCCGGGACAGGTCTATGGCTACACCTTC
abundance: many; v_gene: TRBV5-5; d_gene: TRBD1; j_gene: TRBJ2-7; CDR3aa: CASSAGTGLSYEQYF; CDR3nt: TGTGCCAGCAGCGCCGGGACAGGCCTCTCCTACGAGCAGTACTTC
abundance: -; v_gene: TRBV12-3/TRBV12-4; d_gene: TRBD2; j_gene: TRBJ2-5; CDR3aa: CASRPTSGETQYF; CDR3nt: TGTGCCAGCAGACCGACTAGCGGAGAGACCCAGTACTTC
abundance: few; v_gene: TRBV30; d_gene: -; j_gene: TRBJ1-4; CDR3aa: CAWSVQGSTNEKLFF; CDR3nt: TGTGCCTGGAGTGTACAGGGCTCGACTAATGAAAAACTGTTTTTT
abundance: -; v_gene: TRBV7-6; d_gene: -; j_gene: TRBJ1-5; CDR3aa: CASSWRDNQPQHF; CDR3nt: TGTGCCAGCAGCTGGCGGGACAATCAGCCCCAGCATTTT
abundance: few; v_gene: TRBV27; d_gene: -; j_gene: TRBJ2-2; CDR3aa: CASSLSTGGRGELFF; CDR3nt: TGTGCCAGCAGTTTAAGTACGGGGGGCCGCGGGGAGCTGTTTTTT
abundance: -; v_gene: TRBV12-3/TRBV12-4; d_gene: -; j_gene: TRBJ1-2; CDR3aa: CASTIGGPNYGYTF; CDR3nt: TGTGCCAGCACCATCGGCGGGCCAAACTATGGCTACACCTTC
abundance: few; v_gene: TRBV7-9; d_gene: -; j_gene: TRBJ2-2; CDR3aa: CASSLGPYSTGELFF; CDR3nt: TGTGCCAGCAGCTTAGGTCCATATTCAACCGGGGAGCTGTTTTTT
abundance: once; v_gene: TRBV12-3/TRBV12-4; d_gene: TRBD1; j_gene: TRBJ1-4; CDR3aa: CASSMRPGTANGKLFF; CDR3nt: TGTGCCAGCAGTATGAGACCCGGGACAGCAAATGGAAAACTGTTTTTT
abundance: few; v_gene: TRBV4-3; d_gene: -; j_gene: TRBJ1-4; CDR3aa: CASSRPDRPNEKLFF; CDR3nt: TGCGCCAGCAGCCGTCCCGACAGGCCTAATGAAAAACTGTTTTTT
abundance: few; v_gene: TRBV7-9; d_gene: -; j_gene: TRBJ2-3; CDR3aa: CASSLEKGMQYF; CDR3nt: TGTGCCAGCAGCTTAGAAAAGGGGATGCAGTATTTT
abundance: -; v_gene: TRBV7-2; d_gene: TRBD1; j_gene: TRBJ2-7; CDR3aa: CASSQGAGSYEQYF; CDR3nt: TGTGCCAGCAGCCAGGGGGCGGGGTCCTACGAGCAGTACTTC
abundance: -; v_gene: TRBV2; d_gene: -; j_gene: TRBJ1-2; CDR3aa: CASRLKNYGYTF; CDR3nt: TGTGCCAGCAGGCTCAAGAACTATGGCTACACCTTC
abundance: -; v_gene: TRBV10-3; d_gene: TRBD2; j_gene: TRBJ2-1; CDR3aa: CAISGTSGGNEQFF; CDR3nt: TGTGCCATCAGTGGCACTAGCGGGGGGAATGAGCAGTTCTTC
abundance: few; v_gene: TRBV3-1; d_gene: TRBD2; j_gene: TRBJ2-1; CDR3aa: CASSFSGTASYNEQFF; CDR3nt: TGTGCCAGCAGCTTTAGCGGGACGGCGTCCTACAATGAGCAGTTCTTC
abundance: once; v_gene: TRBV4-1; d_gene: TRBD2; j_gene: TRBJ2-7; CDR3aa: CASSQDTGGLSYEQYF; CDR3nt: TGCGCCAGCAGCCAAGATACGGGAGGCCTCTCCTACGAGCAGTACTTC
abundance: -; v_gene: TRBV7-9; d_gene: -; j_gene: TRBJ1-1; CDR3aa: CASSPFRGSANTEAFF; CDR3nt: TGTGCCAGCAGCCCTTTCAGAGGGTCTGCGAACACTGAAGCTTTCTTT
abundance: -; v_gene: TRBV7-9; d_gene: -; j_gene: TRBJ1-1; CDR3aa: CAHDQDGWNTEAFF; CDR3nt: TGTGCCCACGACCAAGATGGGTGGAACACTGAAGCTTTCTTT
abundance: few; v_gene: TRBV28; d_gene: -; j_gene: TRBJ2-5; CDR3aa: CASSFPGLQETQYF; CDR3nt: TGTGCCAGCAGTTTCCCGGGGCTGCAAGAGACCCAGTACTTC